The 10 T cell receptor beta chains listed next were all sequenced from one sample in a study of regulatory T cells in long-lasting Graves disease. Time point defined: persistent/refractory GD, antithyroid drugs over 5 years with positive TRAb. The TCR library used RNA extracted from PBMCs. Construction of TCR beta libraries relied on iRepertoire HTBI primers and on Arm-PCR targeting CDR3 regions. One entry per CDR3 protein, called by TCRdb with MiXCR from the multiplex PCR reads. Of 400,000 to 500,000 distinct CDR3 sequences in the sample, roughly 21% were seen once. The sample here was peripheral blood mononuclear cells (PBMCs), taken when the disease was refractory, from a patient treated with antithyroid drugs. Receptors were obtained from a female donor with Graves disease.

The V gene is TRBV14, the J gene TRBJ2-7, with TRBD2 matching over 9 bases. The CDR3 spans 16 residues. The germline gives CDR1 SGHDN, CDR2 FVKESK. V shed 3 bases, J shed 2 bases, and the junction held 8 bases outside the gene matches. CDR3 coding DNA: TGTGCCAGCAGCCACTTAGGGGCTAGCGGGGCCTACGAGCAGTACTTC. This encodes CASSHLGASGAYEQYF.

The V gene is TRBV4-2, the J gene TRBJ2-2; 14 bases agree with TRBD2. V trimming: 3 bases; J trimming: 3 bases; junction bases outside the gene matches: 0. CDR1 is LGHNA, CDR2 YNFKEQ, per germline. CDR3 size: 16 residues. The CDR3 DNA reads TGTGCCAGCAGCCAGGGACTAGCGGGAGACACCGGGGAGCTGTTTTTT. Protein: CASSQGLAGDTGELFF.

This clonotype was seen only a few times. At one boundary the junction diverges from the germline segment, which might be a read error. The V and J genes are TRBV7-2 and TRBJ2-1; D call uncertain. Germline CDR1 reads SGHTA; CDR2 reads FQGNSA. CDR3 size: 16 residues. The CDR3 reads CASAPSLVPSYNEQFF. CDR3 nucleotide sequence: TGTGCCAGCGCCCCCTCCCTAGTTCCCTCCTACAATGAGCAGTTCTTT.

This clonotype was detected only a few times. The chain carries TRBV28 and TRBJ2-7; perhaps TRBD1 as D (6 bases). This CDR3 is 14 amino acids long. Between the trimmed V and J ends, which lost 6 bases and 4 bases, there was a span of 16 bases. Germline V gives CDR1 MDHEN, CDR2 SYDVKM. The DNA of the CDR3 is TGTGCCAGCAGAACTAGTACAGGGCTTTACGAGCAGTACTTC. Encoded protein: CASRTSTGLYEQYF.

The chain uses TRBV28 and TRBJ2-3; D gene ambiguous. The CDR3 is 12 residues long. V lost 8 bases, J lost 4 bases, and 10 bases lay in between. Germline V gives CDR1 MDHEN, CDR2 SYDVKM. The CDR3 DNA is TGTGCCAGCGGAAGTAGTCCAGATACGCAGTATTTT. Translation gives CASGSSPDTQYF.

This chain links TRBV10-3 with TRBJ1-1, with D possibly TRBD1 on 5 matching bases. Looked up from germline, CDR1 is ENHRY and CDR2 is SYGVKD. This CDR3 has 14 amino acids. Trimming cost V 10 bases and J 3 bases, with 18 bases left between them. The CDR3 spells CATATGVRDTEAFF. The CDR3 bases are TGTGCCACCGCGACGGGGGTTCGAGACACTGAAGCTTTCTTT.

V gene TRBV5-1 combines with J gene TRBJ2-2, with D hard to call. Trimming cost V 0 bases and J 4 bases, with 13 bases left between them. Germline V gene data show CDR1 as SGHRS and CDR2 as YFSETQ. The CDR3 sequence is 16 residues long. CDR3 DNA sequence: TGCGCCAGCAGCTTGGAGTTCGGCGGATCCACCGGGGAGCTGTTTTTT. Translation: CASSLEFGGSTGELFF.

This clonotype has just a few counts. The chain is built from TRBV18 and TRBJ2-2; 9 bases line up with TRBD1. Germline CDR1 KGHSH, CDR2 LQKENI. V dropped 1 base and J dropped 3; count of bases not matched to a gene: 3. This CDR3 spans 16 amino acids. The CDR3 loop is CASSPQGTGHTGELFF. The CDR3 DNA is TGTGCCAGCTCACCACAGGGGACAGGGCACACCGGGGAGCTGTTTTTT.

This clonotype came up a few times. The V gene is TRBV24-1, the J gene TRBJ2-1, with D unresolved. The germline V gene has CDR1 KGHDR and CDR2 SFDVKD. The CDR3 contains 15 residues. The germline V and J ends were trimmed by 3 bases and 5 bases, with 13 bases remaining between them. The CDR3: CATSDTRTRNNEQFF. CDR3 nucleotide sequence: TGTGCCACCAGTGATACGAGGACCAGAAACAATGAGCAGTTCTTC.

In its sample, this clonotype was seen many times. The chain recombines TRBV28 with TRBJ1-4; D gene ambiguous. This CDR3 is built from 12 residues. The V end lost 8 bases, the J end lost 5 bases, and 9 bases lay between the germline ends. CDR1 MDHEN and CDR2 SYDVKM come from the germline V gene. CDR3 nucleotides: TGTGCCAGCCGGACCTCAAATGAAAAACTGTTTTTT. As protein: CASRTSNEKLFF. Using reference TRBV28 and TRBJ1-4 for the parts outside the CDR3, the full variable domain is DVKVTQSSRYLVKRTGEKVFLECVQDMDHENMFWYRQDPGLGLRLIYFSYDVKMKEKGDIPEGYSVSREKKERFSLILESASTNQTSMYLCASRTSNEKLFFGSGTQLSVL.